This record looks at one T cell receptor beta chain sequence and its context. Assay used: immunoSEQ multiplex PCR; TCRdb lists only in-frame clones, some missing. Of 99,000 or so clones listed, 90% to 95% were seen once; the top ten hold about 0.24%. These data originate in a study of OX40 agonist ivuxolimab in advanced cancers. Overall study: Ivuxolimab, which is an agonistic anti-OX40 (CD134) antibody, was administered to the patients.

Individuals having autoimmune disease history or systemic immunosuppression were not enrolled. V was shortened by 3 bases and J by 9 bases, with 12 bases between the two germline ends. The germline V gene has CDR1 LGHNA and CDR2 YSLEER. The CDR3 length is 13 residues. V and J are TRBV4-3 and TRBJ1-5; the D is unclear. The sequence was collected from an adult with an advanced solid tumor such as melanoma, head and neck, liver or kidney cancer. The material was CD4+ or CD8+ T cells sorted from blood, obtained in a trial of the OX40 agonist ivuxolimab. DNA for the CDR3: TGCGCCAGCAGCCAGGAACATAGAAGGCCCCAGCATTTT. Its protein is CASSQEHRRPQHF.